What follows describes a single T cell receptor beta chain. The CDR3 covers 15 residues. Germline lookup yields CDR1 SGHDT and CDR2 YYEEEE. V shed 0 bases, J shed 2 bases, and the junction held 5 bases outside the gene matches. This entry is derived from a study of blood T cell repertoires in COVID-19. Overall study: Sample material is recorded as cDNA or gDNA derived from T cells, B-cell-depleted T cells, or PBMCs.

As originally analysed: Reference gene primer amplification in the assay estimated nucleated cell counts. Only in-frame clones appear in the TCRdb table, and some are missing; sequencing was by immunoSEQ multiplex PCR. V and J calls and clone size are those listed in that table; D and trimming were worked out from the DNA. The sample comprises over 130,000 clones, approximately 89% of which are singletons, and about 28% rests with the top ten. Sequenced material: peripheral blood. This TCR was sampled from a human donor in a cohort sampled during active COVID-19. The rearrangement joins TRBV5-6 to TRBJ2-7, with 7 bases that match TRBD1. The CDR3 DNA follows: TGTGCCAGCAGCTTGGGGAGACAGGGAACCTACGAGCAGTACTTC. This sequence encodes CASSLGRQGTYEQYF.